This TCR beta chain was retrieved from a study of beta chain features in type 1 diabetes. Overall study context: Examination spanned approximately 110 million sorted cells from all samples.

Central memory, naive, regulatory and stem cell-like memory CD4+ cells were sorted by CD45RO/CCR7/CD25/CD127/CD95/CD27. Worth noting for this clone: Its antigen is undetermined.

This CDR3 contains 13 residues. Germline V gives CDR1 MNHEY, CDR2 SVGAGI. Trimming took 5 bases from V and 7 from J; bases not matched to a gene: 5. General study points: There were fewer insertions and more deletions at the VDJ junctions of type 1 diabetes patients. In all four CD4+ subsets, TCRB CDR3 length was significantly, moderately reduced in type 1 diabetes.

Every isolated RNA sample was fully reverse transcribed, so sequencing captured expressed TCRB transcripts. Generated by immunoSEQ multiplex PCR, the TCRdb table keeps only in-frame clones and is missing some. The table shows 140,000 or so clones, with around 13% occurring only once. Sequenced sample: central memory CD4+ T cells from blood. The rearrangement joins TRBV6-5 to TRBJ2-1, with 7 bases fitting TRBD1. The TCR was taken from a man aged 18-30 years with type 1 diabetes. This CDR3 reads CASSGTVVNEQFF. CDR3 coding DNA: TGTGCCAGCAGTGGGACAGTGGTGAATGAGCAGTTCTTC.